These 26 T cell receptor beta chains were all obtained from the same sample, sequenced in a study of cytomegalovirus exposure and HLA in healthy donors. Amplification used 60 Vbeta primers and 13 Jbeta primers. Some clones are missing from TCRdb's copy, which holds only in-frame ones; the method was immunoSEQ multiplex PCR. This table holds roughly 180,000 clones, about 81% found once. What was sequenced was PBMCs. These receptors all stem from a woman in her late teens or twenties in good health and CMV-seropositive.

This chain links TRBV4-1 with TRBJ2-5, with D hard to call. Germline assignment: CDR1 MGHRA and CDR2 YSYEKL. The V gene lost 1 base and the J gene lost 5 bases, with 8 bases spanning the gap. The CDR3 totals 13 residues. For the CDR3, the DNA is TGCGCCAGCAGCCAAGGAGTGATGGAGACCCAGTACTTC. Its protein is CASSQGVMETQYF.

This clone was seen more than once but under ten times. J is TRBJ2-2 and V is TRBV11-2; tentatively, D is TRBD1 (6 bases). CDR3 length: 16 residues. V was clipped by 3 bases and J by 3 bases, with 14 bases between them. The germline V gene encodes CDR1 SGHAT and CDR2 FQNNGV. The CDR3 loop is CASSFLPTGHTGELFF. The CDR3 DNA sequence: TGTGCCAGCAGCTTCCTTCCGACAGGACACACCGGGGAGCTGTTTTTT.

The gene calls are TRBV5-1 and TRBJ1-1; D not resolved. The V gene's germline CDR1 is SGHRS and CDR2 YFSETQ. This CDR3 comprises 14 residues. Trimming removed 4 bases at V and 2 bases at J, with 12 bases between. The CDR3 sequence is CASSIRGDNTEAFF. The CDR3, as DNA: TGCGCCAGCAGCATTCGTGGAGATAACACTGAAGCTTTCTTT.

The J gene is TRBJ2-2, the V gene TRBV7-2, with no clear D. Per the germline V gene, CDR1 is SGHTA and CDR2 is FQGNSA. This CDR3 is built from 14 residues. Trimming left V 1 base short and J 9 bases short, with 12 bases between. The CDR3 is CASSLVPELRELFF. CDR3 coding DNA: TGTGCCAGCAGCTTAGTCCCCGAACTCCGGGAGCTGTTTTTT.

The CDR3 region has the DNA TGTGCCAGCAGTGACCTTAGTCTAGCGGGGGCCTCAGCCTACGAGCAGTACGTC. Translation gives CASSDLSLAGASAYEQYV. The chain couples TRBV6-4 to TRBJ2-7, with 10 nucleotides matching TRBD2. The CDR3 has 18 amino acids. V trimming: 2 bases; J trimming: 2 bases; junction bases outside the gene matches: 12. CDR1 and CDR2 from the germline V gene are MRHNA and SNTAGT.

The V call is TRBV12-5, the J call TRBJ2-6, with 8 bases matching TRBD2. Germline V gives CDR1 LGHNT, CDR2 FRNRAP. The CDR3 runs 16 residues. V shed 5 bases and J 4 bases; nucleotides not matched to a gene: 7. The CDR3 coding sequence is TGTGCTAGTGGTCCGGGACTAGTTTCGGGGGCCAACGTCCTGACTTTC. Its protein product is CASGPGLVSGANVLTF.

This clone was seen only a few times. The chain uses TRBV4-3 and TRBJ1-1, with D maybe TRBD1 (6 bases). In germline, CDR1 is LGHNA, CDR2 YSLEER. This CDR3 is built from 15 residues. Trimming took 0 bases from V and 0 from J, leaving 8 bases between them. The CDR3 sequence is CASSQEDRLNTEAFF. For the CDR3, the DNA is TGCGCCAGCAGCCAAGAAGACAGGTTGAACACTGAAGCTTTCTTT.

A few counts support this clone. Within the sample, other DNA sequences also encode this same CDR3. The chain recombines TRBV10-3 with TRBJ1-5, with a tentative D call TRBD1 (5 bases). CDR3 length equals 13 residues. Trimming took 0 bases from V and 6 from J, leaving 6 bases between them. Germline lookup yields CDR1 ENHRY and CDR2 SYGVKD. CDR3 nucleotides: TGTGCCATCAGTGAGTCGGGGGGTCAGCCCCAGCATTTT. Its translation is CAISESGGQPQHF.

The rearrangement joins TRBV28 to TRBJ1-1; D is undetermined. V lost 4 bases and J lost 4, with 10 bases in between. Germline CDR1 MDHEN, CDR2 SYDVKM. CDR3 length: 13 residues. In nucleotides, the CDR3 is TGTGCCAGCAGTTCCCCCCCATCCACTGAAGCTTTCTTT. It yields the protein CASSSPPSTEAFF.

The chain uses TRBV2 and TRBJ2-1; the D gene is possibly TRBD1 (8 bases). The CDR3 runs to 15 residues. Trimming took 5 bases from V and 2 from J, leaving 13 bases between them. Germline V gene sequence: CDR1 SNHLY, CDR2 FYNNEI. In DNA, the CDR3 is TGTGCCAGCAGTCAGCGGGACAGGACCTACAATGAGCAGTTCTTC. Its protein product is CASSQRDRTYNEQFF.

This rearrangement joins TRBV29-1 to TRBJ1-3; TRBD1 might be the D (6 bases). The germline gives CDR1 SQVTM, CDR2 ANQGSEA. The CDR3 spans 12 residues. V was trimmed by 6 bases and J by 7 bases, leaving 13 bases between them. The CDR3 protein is CSVNRVGNTIYF. Here the CDR3 DNA reads TGCAGCGTAAACAGGGTGGGGAACACCATATATTTT.

The chain links TRBV5-1 to TRBJ2-1; 8 bases match TRBD2. V was pared by 0 bases and J by 8 bases, with 10 bases of the junction left unmatched. In germline, CDR1 is SGHRS, CDR2 YFSETQ. The CDR3 runs 16 residues. This chain's CDR3 is CASSLGPAGEVHEQFF. In nucleotides, the CDR3 is TGCGCCAGCAGCTTGGGGCCAGCGGGGGAGGTCCATGAGCAGTTCTTC.

In this sample, this clone turned up a few times. This chain connects TRBV19 to TRBJ1-2; 7 positions agree with TRBD1. Germline values: CDR1 LNHDA, CDR2 SQIVND (reference sequence). The V segment lost 4 bases and the J segment 5 bases; nucleotides outside the gene matches: 13. This CDR3 spans 16 amino acids. The CDR3, as DNA: TGTGCCAGTAGTAGGGGGCGGCAGGGACAGTCTTATGGCTACACCTTC. Translation: CASSRGRQGQSYGYTF.

The rearrangement links TRBV19 to TRBJ1-3, with D uncertain. V lost 5 bases and J 0 bases, leaving 14 bases between the germline ends. CDR3 length equals 16 residues. The germline gives CDR1 LNHDA, CDR2 SQIVND (reference sequence). The CDR3 here is CASSLPGDSSGNTIYF. The CDR3 DNA follows: TGTGCCAGTAGTCTTCCCGGAGATAGCTCTGGAAACACCATATATTTT.

This chain joins TRBV27 and TRBJ2-7, with a weak D call TRBD1 (6 bases). This CDR3 spans 10 amino acids. CDR1 is MNHEY and CDR2 is SMNVEV in the germline V gene (reference sequence). Between the trimmed V and J ends, which lost 5 bases and 9 bases, there was a span of 8 bases. The CDR3 loop is CASSLQGQYF. For the CDR3, the DNA is TGTGCCAGCAGTCTACAGGGGCAGTACTTC.

In DNA, the CDR3 is TGCGCCAGCAGCTTGGAGGGACACCTAACAGATACGCAGTATTTT. Protein product: CASSLEGHLTDTQYF. The genes are TRBV5-1 and TRBJ2-3; tentatively, D is TRBD1 (6 bases). CDR3 size: 15 residues. Germline V gene data show CDR1 as SGHRS and CDR2 as YFSETQ. V gave up 0 bases and J gave up 3 bases, with 11 bases separating them. The whole variable domain, filled in from reference TRBV5-1 and TRBJ2-3, reads KAGVTQTPRYLIKTRGQQVTLSCSPISGHRSVSWYQQTPGQGLQFLFEYFSETQRNKGNFPGRFSGRQFSNSRSEMNVSTLELGDSALYLCASSLEGHLTDTQYFGPGTRLTVL.

The V call is TRBV5-1, the J call TRBJ2-7, with D possibly TRBD1 on 5 matching bases. The CDR3 length is 13 residues. Trimming shortened V by 2 bases and J by 4 bases, and 10 bases separated the two germline ends. CDR1 SGHRS and CDR2 YFSETQ come from the germline V gene. The chain's CDR3 is CASSFTPGYEQYF. The CDR3 region has the DNA TGCGCCAGCAGCTTCACCCCAGGGTACGAGCAGTACTTC.

V usage is TRBV14 and J usage is TRBJ1-4; 8 bases are shared with TRBD1. Germline loops: CDR1 SGHDN, CDR2 FVKESK. J was trimmed by 8 bases and V by 4 bases; bases with no gene match: 12. This CDR3 is built from 16 residues. The CDR3 here is CASSPGQAILQEKLFF. Written as DNA, the CDR3 is TGTGCCAGCAGCCCGGGACAGGCGATCCTCCAGGAAAAACTGTTTTTT.

V gene TRBV4-1 combines with J gene TRBJ1-2; D gene uncertain. Per germline, CDR1 MGHRA and CDR2 YSYEKL. Trimming stripped 4 bases from V and 9 bases from J, with 15 bases between. CDR3 length: 13 residues. The CDR3 loop is CASSLAGLNSYTF. The DNA for the CDR3 is TGCGCCAGCAGCCTAGCGGGCTTGAATAGCTACACCTTC.

In DNA, the CDR3 is TGTGCCAGCAGCTTTTATCGCAGGGCCCAGCCCCAGCATTTT. It yields the protein CASSFYRRAQPQHF. V is TRBV5-6 and J is TRBJ1-5; TRBD1 might be the D (5 bases). CDR3 size: 14 residues. The V end lost 2 bases, the J end lost 7 bases, and 13 bases lay between the germline ends. From germline, CDR1 is SGHDT and CDR2 YYEEEE.

The chain combines TRBV11-2 with TRBJ2-1; D gene ambiguous. From germline, CDR1 is SGHAT and CDR2 FQNNGV. The CDR3 runs to 11 residues. The V end lost 4 bases, the J end lost 9 bases, and 7 bases lay between the germline ends. The CDR3: CASSSIGEQFF. The CDR3 coding sequence is TGTGCCAGCAGCTCAATCGGTGAGCAGTTCTTC.

The rearrangement uses TRBV5-4 and TRBJ2-3; maybe TRBD1 (5 bases). The V end was cut by 0 bases, the J end by 5 bases, with 10 bases between. The CDR3 extends over 14 amino acids. CDR1 SGHNT and CDR2 YYREEE come from the germline V gene (reference sequence). The DNA of the CDR3 is TGTGCCAGCAGCTTGGGGGGCAAAAGAGATACGCAGTATTTT. It specifies CASSLGGKRDTQYF.

CDR3 nucleotides: TGTGCCAGCAGTTTAGGGGGAGGGCGAGAAAAACTGTTTTTT. It encodes CASSLGGGREKLFF. The chain uses TRBV27 and TRBJ1-4; D is perhaps TRBD1 (5 bases). Germline CDR1 is MNHEY and CDR2 is SMNVEV (reference sequence). This CDR3 is built from 14 residues. V dropped 2 bases and J dropped 8 bases, with 12 bases sitting between them.

The chain uses TRBV28 and TRBJ2-3, with 8 nucleotides matching TRBD2. The trim removed 3 bases at V and 3 bases at J, leaving 8 bases unmatched. CDR3 length: 16 amino acids. Germline V gene data show CDR1 as MDHEN and CDR2 as SYDVKM. The CDR3 DNA sequence: TGTGCCAGCAGTTTCGCCCGGGGGGGCTTGACAGATACGCAGTATTTT. Protein: CASSFARGGLTDTQYF.

The chain couples TRBV30 to TRBJ1-2; TRBD1 agrees at 7 bases. The CDR3 has 16 residues. V gave up 2 bases and J gave up 0 bases; unmatched junction bases: 9. The V gene's germline CDR1 is GTSNPN and CDR2 SVGIG (reference sequence). The DNA of the CDR3 is TGTGCCTGGAGTTCGACAGGGCGTATAGCTAACTATGGCTACACCTTC. This translates into CAWSSTGRIANYGYTF.

This chain uses TRBV30 with TRBJ2-5; possible D gene TRBD1, 6 bases. With 0 bases removed from V and 5 bases from J, the gap between germline ends came to 22 bases. The CDR3 extends over 17 amino acids. CDR1 and CDR2 from the germline V gene are GTSNPN and SVGIG (reference sequence). The CDR3 region has the DNA TGTGCCTGGAGTGTCGTGTATCCTGGGGGAAGGGGGGAGACCCAGTACTTC. Translation: CAWSVVYPGGRGETQYF.